A single sample is the source of the 16 T cell receptor beta chains below, sequenced in a study of early T cells in non-severe SARS-CoV-2 infection (dated by TCRdb to the early 2020s). The library was prepared using 5' RACE. Sequencer: NextSeq 500. TCRdb cleaned the public reads at Q25 with fastp, built clones with MiXCR and kept in-frame beta chains. Each record represents a unique CDR3 protein, reported with the most common genes and DNA among its rows. The sample table shows 100,000 to 120,000 distinct CDR3 sequences, and approximately 12% are seen once. Approximately 3.8% of the sample comes from the top ten. Sequencing was performed on whole blood, taken at baseline. The receptors originated from an adult who was a healthcare worker with PCR-confirmed SARS-CoV-2 infection or an uninfected control (not recorded which).

This clonotype was observed a handful of times. This chain uses TRBV4-1 with TRBJ2-1, with D possibly being TRBD1 (5 bases). Germline CDR1 and CDR2: MGHRA and YSYEKL. The CDR3 runs to 17 residues. Trimming shortened V by 0 bases and J by 0 bases, and 12 bases separated the two germline ends. CDR3 residues: CASSQDLDSSSYNEQFF. The CDR3 region has the DNA TGCGCCAGCAGCCAAGATCTTGACAGCAGCTCCTACAATGAGCAGTTCTTC.

This clonotype was recorded many times. V usage is TRBV9 and J usage is TRBJ2-7; either TRBD1 or TRBD2 may supply D (5 bases each). The ends were cut back, 0 bases at V and 3 bases at J, with 10 bases in the middle. The germline V gene has CDR1 SGDLS and CDR2 YYNGEE. The CDR3 runs to 14 residues. The CDR3 DNA sequence: TGTGCCAGCAGCGTAGGGGGGTTGAGCTACGAGCAGTACTTC. Amino acids: CASSVGGLSYEQYF.

The chain recombines TRBV7-2 with TRBJ1-6, with 7 positions matching TRBD1. Trimming at V came to 2 bases and at J to 10 bases, leaving 17 bases not matched to a gene. The CDR3 contains 18 residues. The germline CDR1 and CDR2 sequences are SGHTA and FQGNSA. This CDR3 reads CASSLPMPRDRVFSPLHF. For the CDR3, the DNA is TGTGCCAGCAGCTTACCGATGCCCCGAGACAGGGTGTTCTCACCCCTCCACTTT.

This clonotype has a handful of counts. J is TRBJ1-4 and V is TRBV28; D remains ambiguous. The V and J ends lost 2 bases and 4 bases respectively, with 11 bases between them. The CDR3 loop spans 15 amino acids. Germline assignment: CDR1 MDHEN and CDR2 SYDVKM. This chain's CDR3 is CASSLMVGINEKLFF. CDR3 nucleotide sequence: TGTGCCAGCAGTTTAATGGTGGGGATTAATGAAAAACTGTTTTTT.

The J gene is TRBJ2-1, the V gene TRBV7-6; 7 nucleotides match TRBD1. V shed 1 base, J shed 8 bases, and the junction held 8 bases outside the gene matches. The CDR3 is 15 amino acids. The germline CDR1 and CDR2 sequences are SGHVS and FNYEAQ. CDR3 bases: TGTGCCAGCAGCTTAGAACCAGGGGGTGGATATGAGCAGTTCTTC. Protein product: CASSLEPGGGYEQFF.

This clonotype was observed a few times. This chain connects TRBV7-9 to TRBJ2-7, with 13 bases identical to TRBD2. V shed 1 base, J shed 2 bases, and the junction held 8 bases outside the gene matches. Germline V gene lookup returns CDR1 SEHNR and CDR2 FQNEAQ (reference sequence). There are 18 residues in the CDR3. The CDR3 loop is CASSLVPYTSGRAYEQYF. CDR3 in DNA: TGTGCCAGCAGCTTAGTCCCCTACACTAGCGGGAGGGCCTACGAGCAGTACTTC.

The J gene is TRBJ2-7, the V gene TRBV12-3 or TRBV12-4; D may correspond to TRBD1 or TRBD2 (5 bases each). V was shortened by 3 bases and J by 5 bases, with 14 bases between the two germline ends. The CDR3 totals 14 residues. DNA of the CDR3: TGTGCCAGCAGTTTCCTACAGGCGCGGGACGAGCAGTACTTC. This gives the protein CASSFLQARDEQYF.

This clonotype was found a few times. This chain links TRBV5-5 with TRBJ2-7; D may be TRBD1 or TRBD2 (5 bases each). The germline V gene has CDR1 SGHKS and CDR2 YYEKEE (reference sequence). The CDR3 consists of 15 residues. V was clipped by 4 bases and J by 3 bases, with 17 bases between them. The CDR3 nucleotides read TGTGCCAGCAGCCCCATTAGAGGGGTCGTCTACGAGCAGTACTTC. Its protein product is CASSPIRGVVYEQYF.

This clonotype was observed a handful of times. V usage is TRBV24-1 and J usage is TRBJ2-2; 8 positions agree with TRBD2. The germline V gene has CDR1 KGHDR and CDR2 SFDVKD. The J segment lost 4 bases and the V segment lost 4 bases, leaving 4 bases of the junction unmatched. This CDR3 is 15 amino acids long. CDR3 in amino acids: CATSDRGLVTGELFF. The CDR3 coding sequence is TGTGCCACCAGTGACCGGGGACTAGTCACCGGGGAGCTGTTTTTT.

This clonotype showed up many times. J is TRBJ1-2 and V is TRBV29-1, with TRBD1 matching over 10 bases. The CDR3 totals 12 residues. V trimming: 7 bases; J trimming: 8 bases; junction bases outside the gene matches: 7. Germline CDR1 reads SQVTM; CDR2 reads ANQGSEA. The CDR3 sequence is CSAGQGIGGYTF. CDR3 in DNA: TGCAGCGCGGGACAGGGGATTGGAGGCTACACCTTC.

Here the CDR3 reads CASSTEGVVNQPQHF. DNA of the CDR3: TGTGCCAGCAGCACGGAGGGGGTAGTCAATCAGCCCCAGCATTTT. This sequence joins TRBV12-3 or TRBV12-4 and TRBJ1-5, with TRBD1 as a possible D gene (6 bases). V gave up 6 bases and J gave up 3 bases, with 15 bases separating them. CDR3 size: 15 residues.

The chain combines TRBV20-1 with TRBJ2-7; D might be TRBD1 or TRBD2, each matching 5 bases. The CDR3 has 15 amino acids. Looked up from germline, CDR1 is DFQATT and CDR2 is SNEGSKA (reference sequence). Between the trimmed V and J ends, which lost 0 bases and 5 bases, there was a span of 17 bases. Written as DNA, the CDR3 is TGCAGTGCTAGAGATCAAAGATCCCTGGGGGACGAGCAGTACTTC. Residues: CSARDQRSLGDEQYF.

The V call is TRBV7-2, the J call TRBJ2-7, with D maybe TRBD2 (5 bases). Germline V gene data show CDR1 as SGHTA and CDR2 as FQGNSA. The V end lost 1 base, the J end lost 3 bases, and 10 bases lay between the germline ends. The CDR3 contains 14 residues. The CDR3 loop reads CASSLGGSDYEQYF. For the CDR3, the DNA is TGTGCCAGCAGCTTAGGAGGGTCAGACTACGAGCAGTACTTC.

The rearrangement links TRBV20-1 to TRBJ2-7; D gene ambiguous. This CDR3 region has 10 residues. V lost 6 bases and J lost 6, with 9 bases in between. CDR1 is DFQATT and CDR2 is SNEGSKA in the germline V gene (reference sequence). Written as DNA, the CDR3 is TGCAGTGCGCACGGCGGCGAGCAGTACTTC. Its translation: CSAHGGEQYF.

This clonotype appeared a few times. The rearrangement uses TRBV7-9 and TRBJ1-1; TRBD1 might be the D (6 bases). Germline-derived CDR1 and CDR2 are SEHNR and FQNEAQ (reference sequence). This CDR3 has 17 amino acids. V was shortened by 0 bases and J by 3 bases, with 17 bases between the two germline ends. The CDR3 nucleotides read TGTGCCAGCAGCTTAGCTCCCCGGGGGGCGCGGGACACTGAAGCTTTCTTT. It is translated as CASSLAPRGARDTEAFF.

This clonotype was seen many times. The rearrangement uses TRBV30 and TRBJ2-3; D gene uncertain. Looked up from germline, CDR1 is GTSNPN and CDR2 is SVGIG (reference sequence). The CDR3 runs 15 residues. V lost 0 bases to trimming and J lost 4 bases, with 14 bases between them. CDR3 sequence reads: CAWSVDSLDADTQYF. CDR3 bases: TGTGCCTGGAGTGTAGACTCTTTGGATGCAGATACGCAGTATTTT.